Presented here are 8 T cell receptor beta chains from one specimen sequenced in a study of cytomegalovirus exposure and HLA in healthy donors. Vbeta (60) and Jbeta (13) primers were used in the PCR. Method: immunoSEQ multiplex PCR; TCRdb's copy keeps in-frame clones and lacks some. The sample contains approximately 150,000 clones, 65% to 85% of which appear only once. The specimen was PBMCs. All receptors derive from a woman aged 25 to 45 in good health and CMV-seropositive.

This chain uses TRBV6-5 with TRBJ1-2; the match to TRBD1 covers 8 bases. The germline V gene encodes CDR1 MNHEY and CDR2 SVGAGI. This CDR3 comprises 14 residues. V lost 6 bases, J lost 7 bases, and 10 bases stayed unmatched. The DNA for the CDR3 is TGTGCCAGCAGCCTAGACAGGGGATCGGTTGGCTACACCTTC. Translating it yields CASSLDRGSVGYTF.

The genes are TRBV5-4 and TRBJ2-7; 7 positions match TRBD1. Germline CDR1 reads SGHNT; CDR2 reads YYREEE (reference sequence). The CDR3 consists of 13 residues. V trimming: 3 bases; J trimming: 2 bases; junction bases outside the gene matches: 2. The CDR3 sequence is CASSYGQAYEQYF. In DNA form, the CDR3 reads TGTGCCAGCAGCTACGGACAGGCCTACGAGCAGTACTTC.

V gene TRBV7-6 combines with J gene TRBJ1-2; the D gene is possibly TRBD1 (5 bases). V dropped 5 bases and J dropped 0 bases, with 13 bases sitting between them. This CDR3 is built from 15 residues. Germline-derived CDR1 and CDR2 are SGHVS and FNYEAQ. CDR3 nucleotide sequence: TGTGCCAGCAGCGCCGGGGGAGGGGCTAACTATGGCTACACCTTC. It yields the protein CASSAGGGANYGYTF. Looking up the rest from reference TRBV7-6 and TRBJ1-2 gives the full variable domain: GAGVSQSPRYKVTKRGQDVALRCDPISGHVSLYWYRQALGQGPEFLTYFNYEAQQDKSGLPNDRFSAERPEGSISTLTIQRTEQRDSAMYRCASSAGGGANYGYTFGSGTRLTVV.

V gene TRBV11-2 combines with J gene TRBJ2-1; weak D call: TRBD2 (6 bases). Per germline, CDR1 SGHAT and CDR2 FQNNGV. The CDR3 totals 16 residues. Trimming cost V 10 bases and J 0 bases, with 19 bases left between them. The CDR3 nucleotides read TGTGCCACGAAGACCTTTAGCGGCGTCTCCTACAATGAGCAGTTCTTC. Its protein product is CATKTFSGVSYNEQFF.

In this sample, this clone turned up once. The genes are TRBV7-9 and TRBJ2-5, with 11 bases aligning to TRBD1. Germline V gene lookup returns CDR1 SEHNR and CDR2 FQNEAQ (reference sequence). This CDR3 is built from 17 residues. V shed 1 base and J 4 bases; nucleotides not matched to a gene: 8. DNA for the CDR3: TGTGCCAGCAGCTTAGGGACAGGGGGCCTGGGTTTAGAGACCCAGTACTTC. It is translated as CASSLGTGGLGLETQYF.

In its sample, this clone was seen once. The chain is built from TRBV5-1 and TRBJ2-7, with D possibly being TRBD2 (5 bases). V lost 6 bases, J lost 4 bases, and 11 bases lay in between. Germline V gene data show CDR1 as SGHRS and CDR2 as YFSETQ. The length of the CDR3 is 12 residues. In DNA, the CDR3 is TGCGCCAGCACCACTGGCGGGTACGAGCAGTACTTC. Translation gives CASTTGGYEQYF.

The rearrangement links TRBV14 to TRBJ2-1; weak D call: TRBD2 (5 bases). This CDR3 comprises 15 residues. Germline CDR1 SGHDN, CDR2 FVKESK. V was pared by 4 bases and J by 8 bases, with 18 bases between. The CDR3, as DNA: TGTGCCAGCAGCCCTCGGGGTTCTCTGTTCCATGAGCAGTTCTTC. This codes for CASSPRGSLFHEQFF.

This clone turned up a few times. The V call is TRBV7-2, the J call TRBJ1-4, with 7 nucleotides matching TRBD1. The CDR3 extends over 14 amino acids. CDR1 SGHTA and CDR2 FQGNSA come from the germline V gene. The trim removed 5 bases at V and 7 bases at J, leaving 7 bases unmatched. Here the CDR3 DNA reads TGTGCCAGCAGCCGAGGGAACAGGGGTGAAAAACTGTTTTTT. It specifies CASSRGNRGEKLFF.